A selection of T cell receptor beta chains follows, all from one sample in a study of blood T cells in healthy people across ages. Via MiXCR, TCRdb re-called the 5' RACE reads, giving one row per CDR3 protein. The table shows 1.8 million or so distinct CDR3 sequences, with more than 35% occurring only once. The specimen sequenced was blood. Receptors originate from a human donor in good health. CDR3s include the opening cysteine and the closing phenylalanine or tryptophan. The order of the fields is V gene, J gene, CDR3 protein.

>TRBV6-5|TRBJ2-2
CASSYWTPNTGELFF
>TRBV14|TRBJ2-5
CASSRSSGGVQETQYF
>TRBV6-5|TRBJ2-5
CASSYDRARGAETQYF
>TRBV7-2|TRBJ2-3
CASSLRAGYTDTQYF
>TRBV4-3|TRBJ1-1
CASSQDIRISEAFF
>TRBV7-2|TRBJ2-3
CASSPMGGSTDTQYF
>TRBV7-6|TRBJ1-4
CASSRQGLGLREKLFF
>TRBV6-5|TRBJ2-7
CASSYGMSTGLVYEQYF
>TRBV29-1|TRBJ2-5
CSAKRLAGQETQYF
>TRBV20-1|TRBJ1-1
CSITESGTPNTEAFF
>TRBV2|TRBJ1-2
CAIADRDGYTF
>TRBV30|TRBJ2-3
CAWSVFTGWERGVDTQYF
>TRBV6-5|TRBJ1-2
CASSQPTGGLGGYTF
>TRBV6-6|TRBJ1-5
CASRTALNQPQHF
>TRBV7-2|TRBJ2-7
CASSLGSSGPYEQYF
>TRBV20-1|TRBJ2-3
CSARKNLGLAGGTDTQYF
>TRBV5-5|TRBJ2-7
CASSFIRDSTYEQYF
>TRBV5-1|NA
CASSLGSGAGYEQYF
>TRBV7-2|TRBJ2-5
CASSDTGRGLQETQYF
>TRBV10-3|TRBJ2-6
CAISGAAGANVLTF
>TRBV10-3|TRBJ2-7
CAISESSGTGYEQYF
>TRBV5-1|TRBJ2-3
CASSFTGTATDTQYF
>TRBV7-2|TRBJ1-2
CASGEQGNRGYTF
>TRBV5-4|TRBJ2-7
CASSSIQNLYEQYF
>TRBV5-1|TRBJ2-7
CASSRWGPTYEQYF
>TRBV11-2|TRBJ2-7
CASSLSVTYGQYF
>TRBV20-1|TRBJ2-1
CSARGPSGVNEQFF
>TRBV12-3/TRBV12-4|TRBJ1-4
CASSLRQGNEKLFF
>TRBV27|TRBJ1-2
CASSFRSGAGYTF